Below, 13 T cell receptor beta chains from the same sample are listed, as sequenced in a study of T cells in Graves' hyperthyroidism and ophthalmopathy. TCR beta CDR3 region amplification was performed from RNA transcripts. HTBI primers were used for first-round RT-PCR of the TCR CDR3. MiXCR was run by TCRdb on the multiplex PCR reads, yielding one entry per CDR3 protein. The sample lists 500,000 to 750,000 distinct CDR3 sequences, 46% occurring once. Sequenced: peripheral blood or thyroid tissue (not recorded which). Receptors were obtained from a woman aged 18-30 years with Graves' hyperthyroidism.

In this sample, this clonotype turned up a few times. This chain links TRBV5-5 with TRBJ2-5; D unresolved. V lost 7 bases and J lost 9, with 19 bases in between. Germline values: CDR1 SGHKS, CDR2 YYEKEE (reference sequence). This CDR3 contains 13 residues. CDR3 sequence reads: CASALGVNQPQYF. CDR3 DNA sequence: TGTGCCAGCGCCCTAGGAGTCAATCAGCCCCAGTACTTC.

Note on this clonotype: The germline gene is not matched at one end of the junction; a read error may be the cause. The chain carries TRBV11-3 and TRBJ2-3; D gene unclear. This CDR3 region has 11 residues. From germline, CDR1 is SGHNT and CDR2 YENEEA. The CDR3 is CASSLDATQYF. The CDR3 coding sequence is TGTGCCAGCAGCCTAGATGCTACGCAGTATTTT.

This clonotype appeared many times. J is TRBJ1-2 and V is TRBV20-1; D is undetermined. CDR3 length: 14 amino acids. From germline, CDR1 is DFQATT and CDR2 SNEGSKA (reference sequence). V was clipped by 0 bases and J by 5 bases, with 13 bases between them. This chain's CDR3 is CSARDRAPPYGYTF. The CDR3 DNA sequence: TGCAGTGCTAGAGATAGGGCCCCCCCATATGGCTACACCTTC.

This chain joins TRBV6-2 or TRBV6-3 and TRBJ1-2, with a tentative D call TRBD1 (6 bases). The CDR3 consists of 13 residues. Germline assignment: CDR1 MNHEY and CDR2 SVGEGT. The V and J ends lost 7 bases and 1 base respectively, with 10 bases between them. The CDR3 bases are TGTGCCAGCATCCGGACAGATAACTATGGCTACACCTTC. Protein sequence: CASIRTDNYGYTF.

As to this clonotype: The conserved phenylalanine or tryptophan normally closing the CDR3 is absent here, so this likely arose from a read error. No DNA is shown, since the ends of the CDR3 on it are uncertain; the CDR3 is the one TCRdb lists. Here the CDR3 reads CASTEGDRGL. V and J are TRBV2 and TRBJ1-4; the table assigns TRBD1, which was not confirmed against the DNA. The CDR3 length is 10 residues, termini included. Germline V gene sequence: CDR1 SNHLY, CDR2 FYNNEI.

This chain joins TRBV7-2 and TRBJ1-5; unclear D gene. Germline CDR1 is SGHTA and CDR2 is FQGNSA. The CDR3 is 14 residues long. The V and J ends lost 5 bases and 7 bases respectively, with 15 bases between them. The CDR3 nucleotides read TGTGCCAGCAGCGCCCACCTGACGGGACAGCCCCAGCATTTT. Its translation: CASSAHLTGQPQHF.

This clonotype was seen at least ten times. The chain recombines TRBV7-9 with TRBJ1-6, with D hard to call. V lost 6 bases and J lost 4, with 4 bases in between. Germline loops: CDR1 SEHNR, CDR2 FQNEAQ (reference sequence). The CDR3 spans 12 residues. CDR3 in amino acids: CASRLYNSPLHF. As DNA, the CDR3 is TGTGCCAGCAGGCTTTATAATTCACCCCTCCACTTT. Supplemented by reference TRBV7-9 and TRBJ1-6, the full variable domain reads DTGVSQNPRHKITKRGQNVTFRCDPISEHNRLYWYRQTLGQGPEFLTYFQNEAQLEKSRLLSDRFSAERPKGSFSTLEIQRTEQGDSAMYLCASRLYNSPLHFGNGTRLTVT.

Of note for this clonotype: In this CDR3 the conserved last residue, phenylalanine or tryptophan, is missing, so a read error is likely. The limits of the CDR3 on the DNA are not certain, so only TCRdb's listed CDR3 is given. The CDR3 protein is CASSLGWG. This chain links TRBV7-6 with TRBJ1-1; TRBD1, the table's D call, lacks a check against the DNA. The CDR3 spans 8 amino acids, including both terminal residues. Germline V lookup: CDR1 SGHVS, CDR2 FNYEAQ.

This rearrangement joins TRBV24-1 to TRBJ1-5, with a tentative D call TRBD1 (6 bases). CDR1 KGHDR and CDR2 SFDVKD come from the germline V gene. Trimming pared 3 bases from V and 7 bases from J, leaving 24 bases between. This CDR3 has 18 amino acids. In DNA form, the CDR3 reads TGTGCCACCAGTGATCCTCGCACACTCGACAGGTCCGGGCAGCCCCAGCATTTT. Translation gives CATSDPRTLDRSGQPQHF.

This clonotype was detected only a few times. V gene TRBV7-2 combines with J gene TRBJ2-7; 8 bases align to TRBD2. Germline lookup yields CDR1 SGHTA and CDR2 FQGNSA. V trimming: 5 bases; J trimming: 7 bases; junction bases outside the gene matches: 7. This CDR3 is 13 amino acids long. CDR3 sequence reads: CASSQAREDEQYF. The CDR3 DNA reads TGTGCCAGCAGCCAGGCGCGGGAGGATGAGCAGTACTTC.

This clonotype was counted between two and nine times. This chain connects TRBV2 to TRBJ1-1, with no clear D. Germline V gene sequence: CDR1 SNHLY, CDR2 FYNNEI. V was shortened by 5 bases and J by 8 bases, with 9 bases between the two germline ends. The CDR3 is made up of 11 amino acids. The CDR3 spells CASSNNREAFF. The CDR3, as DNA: TGTGCCAGCAGTAACAATAGAGAAGCTTTCTTT.

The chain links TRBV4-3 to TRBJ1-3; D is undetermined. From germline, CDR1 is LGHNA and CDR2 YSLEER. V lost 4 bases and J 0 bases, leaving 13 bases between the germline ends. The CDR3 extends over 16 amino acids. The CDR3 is CASSRGTGNSGNTIYF. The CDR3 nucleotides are TGCGCCAGCAGCCGAGGAACGGGAAACTCTGGAAACACCATATATTTT.

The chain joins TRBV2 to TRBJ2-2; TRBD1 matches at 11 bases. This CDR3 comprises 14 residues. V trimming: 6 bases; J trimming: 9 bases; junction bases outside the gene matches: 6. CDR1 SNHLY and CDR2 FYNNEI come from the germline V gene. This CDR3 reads CASRGQGARWELFF. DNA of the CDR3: TGTGCCAGCAGAGGACAGGGGGCGCGATGGGAGCTGTTTTTT.